The entry below gives a single T cell receptor beta chain sequence along with its context. Germline CDR1 SGHRS, CDR2 YFSETQ. Losses at the gene ends were 3 bases for V and 2 bases for J; bases not matched to a gene: 14. This CDR3 has 17 residues. The sample belongs to a study of blood T cell repertoires in COVID-19. Study summary: Researchers got acute and convalescent COVID-19 samples from the United States, Italy and Spain. The cDNA or gDNA used as material had been derived from T cells, B-cell-depleted T cells, or PBMCs.

Per the original methods: Reference gene primers were amplified, and this amplification served to estimate nucleated cell counts. TCRdb's copy holds only in-frame clones and misses some; the assay was immunoSEQ multiplex PCR. V and J calls and clone size follow that table, whereas D and trimming were derived from the DNA. Of some 220,000 clones detected, about 83% appear once; the ten largest clones hold 3.5% to 4.5%. The chain carries TRBV5-1 and TRBJ2-7; TRBD2 matches 7 bases. The sequence was obtained from a man in his forties or fifties with acute or convalescent COVID-19. Material for sequencing was peripheral blood. The CDR3 loop is CASSSSSLPGGPYEQYF. The CDR3 bases are TGCGCCAGCAGCTCCTCTTCTCTACCGGGAGGTCCCTACGAGCAGTACTTC.